This T cell receptor beta chain stems from a study of OX40 agonist ivuxolimab in advanced cancers. As for the study in general: Prior anti-PD-1, anti-PD-L1 or anti-CTLA-4 therapy was allowed; 40% to 50% had some.

Generated by immunoSEQ multiplex PCR, the TCRdb table keeps only in-frame clones and is missing some. Of 45,000 to 60,000 clones listed, roughly 86% are singletons. General study points: It was not determined which antigens were specifically recognized by the peripheral T cells that had undergone clonal expansion.

As regards this clone: Its antigen is unknown.

CDR1 MDHEN and CDR2 SYDVKM come from the germline V gene. V was trimmed by 2 bases and J by 8 bases, leaving 6 bases between them. The CDR3 has 11 amino acids. The origin of this receptor is an adult with an advanced solid tumor such as melanoma, head and neck, liver or kidney cancer. The rearrangement uses TRBV28 and TRBJ1-1; D gene unclear. The sequencing here drew on CD4+ or CD8+ T cells sorted from blood, taken in a trial of the OX40 agonist ivuxolimab. CDR3 sequence: CASSLRREAFF. The CDR3 region has the DNA TGTGCCAGCAGTTTAAGAAGAGAAGCTTTCTTT.